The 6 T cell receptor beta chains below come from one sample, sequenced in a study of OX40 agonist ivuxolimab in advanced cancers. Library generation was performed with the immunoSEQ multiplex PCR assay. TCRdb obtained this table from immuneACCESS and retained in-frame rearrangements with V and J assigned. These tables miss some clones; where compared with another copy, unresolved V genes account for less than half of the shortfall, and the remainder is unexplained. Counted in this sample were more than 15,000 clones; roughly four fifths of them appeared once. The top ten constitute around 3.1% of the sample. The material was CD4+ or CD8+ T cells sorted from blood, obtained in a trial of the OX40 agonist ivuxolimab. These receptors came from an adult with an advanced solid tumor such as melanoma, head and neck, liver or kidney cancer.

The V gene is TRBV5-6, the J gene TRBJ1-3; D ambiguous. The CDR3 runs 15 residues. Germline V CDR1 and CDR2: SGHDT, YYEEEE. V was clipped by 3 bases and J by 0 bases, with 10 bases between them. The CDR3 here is CASSSGFSSGNTIYF. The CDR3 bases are TGTGCCAGCAGCTCGGGGTTTAGCTCTGGAAACACCATATATTTT.

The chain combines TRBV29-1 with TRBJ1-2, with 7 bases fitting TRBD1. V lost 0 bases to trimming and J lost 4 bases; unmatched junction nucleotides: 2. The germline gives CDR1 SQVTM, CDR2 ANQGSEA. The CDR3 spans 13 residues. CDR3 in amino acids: CSVEEGQTYGYTF. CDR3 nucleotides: TGCAGCGTTGAAGAGGGACAGACCTATGGCTACACCTTC.

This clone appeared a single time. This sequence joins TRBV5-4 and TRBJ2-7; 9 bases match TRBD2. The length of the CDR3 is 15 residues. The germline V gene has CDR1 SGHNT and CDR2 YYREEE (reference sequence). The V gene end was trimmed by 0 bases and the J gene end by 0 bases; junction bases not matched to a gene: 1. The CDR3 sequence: CASSLELAGSYEQYF. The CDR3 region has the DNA TGTGCCAGCAGCTTGGAACTAGCGGGCTCCTACGAGCAGTACTTC.

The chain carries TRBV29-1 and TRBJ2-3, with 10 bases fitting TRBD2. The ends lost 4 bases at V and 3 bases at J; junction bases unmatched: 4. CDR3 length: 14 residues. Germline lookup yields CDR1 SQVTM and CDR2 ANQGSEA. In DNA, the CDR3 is TGCAGCGTTGCGGCTAGCGGGGGTACAGATACGCAGTATTTT. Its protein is CSVAASGGTDTQYF.

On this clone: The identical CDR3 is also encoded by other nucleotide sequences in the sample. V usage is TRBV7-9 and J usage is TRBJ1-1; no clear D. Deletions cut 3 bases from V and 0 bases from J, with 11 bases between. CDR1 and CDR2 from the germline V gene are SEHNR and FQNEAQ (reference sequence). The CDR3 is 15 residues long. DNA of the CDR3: TGTGCCAGCAGCTTCCTACTGACGATGAACACTGAAGCTTTCTTT. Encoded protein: CASSFLLTMNTEAFF. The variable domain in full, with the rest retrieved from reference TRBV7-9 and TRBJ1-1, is DTGVSQNPRHKITKRGQNVTFRCDPISEHNRLYWYRQTLGQGPEFLTYFQNEAQLEKSRLLSDRFSAERPKGSFSTLEIQRTEQGDSAMYLCASSFLLTMNTEAFFGQGTRLTVV.

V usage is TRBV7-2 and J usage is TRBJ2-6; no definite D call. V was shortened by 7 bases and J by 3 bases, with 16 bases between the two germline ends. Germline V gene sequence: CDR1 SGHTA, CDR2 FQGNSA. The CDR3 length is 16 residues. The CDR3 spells CASTSRASFGANVLTF. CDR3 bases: TGTGCCAGCACCTCCCGAGCCTCTTTTGGGGCCAACGTCCTGACTTTC.